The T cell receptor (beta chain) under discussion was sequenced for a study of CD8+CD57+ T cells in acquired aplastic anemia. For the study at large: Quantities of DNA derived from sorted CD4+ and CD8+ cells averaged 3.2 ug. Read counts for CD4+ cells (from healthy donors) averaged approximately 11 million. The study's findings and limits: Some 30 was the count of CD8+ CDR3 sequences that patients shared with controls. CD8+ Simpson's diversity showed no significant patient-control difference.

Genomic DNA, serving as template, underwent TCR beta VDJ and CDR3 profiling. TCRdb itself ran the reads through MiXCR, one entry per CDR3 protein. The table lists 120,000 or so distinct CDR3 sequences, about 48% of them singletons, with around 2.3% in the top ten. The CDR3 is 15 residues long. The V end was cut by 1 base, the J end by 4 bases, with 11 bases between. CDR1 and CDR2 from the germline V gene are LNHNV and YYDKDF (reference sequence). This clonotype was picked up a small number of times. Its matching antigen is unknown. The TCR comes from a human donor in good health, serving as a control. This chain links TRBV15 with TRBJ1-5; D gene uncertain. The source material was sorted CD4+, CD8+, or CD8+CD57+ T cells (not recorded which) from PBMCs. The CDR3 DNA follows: TGTGCCACCAGCAGAGGTCCGGGTTCAAATCAGCCCCAGCATTTT. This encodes CATSRGPGSNQPQHF.